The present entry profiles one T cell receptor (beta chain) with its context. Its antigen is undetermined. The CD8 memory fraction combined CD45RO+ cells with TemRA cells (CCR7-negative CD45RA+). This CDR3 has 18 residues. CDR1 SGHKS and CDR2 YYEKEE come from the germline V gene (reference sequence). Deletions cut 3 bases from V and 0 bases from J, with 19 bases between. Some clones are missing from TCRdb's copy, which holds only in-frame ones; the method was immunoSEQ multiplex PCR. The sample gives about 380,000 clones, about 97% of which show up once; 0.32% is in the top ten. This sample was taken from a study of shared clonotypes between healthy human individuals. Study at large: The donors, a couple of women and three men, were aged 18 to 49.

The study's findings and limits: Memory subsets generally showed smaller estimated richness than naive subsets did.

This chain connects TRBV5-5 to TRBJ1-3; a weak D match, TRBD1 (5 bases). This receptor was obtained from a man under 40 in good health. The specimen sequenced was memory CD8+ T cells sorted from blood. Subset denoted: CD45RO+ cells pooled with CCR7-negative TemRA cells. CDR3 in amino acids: CASSSGLGGALSGNTIYF. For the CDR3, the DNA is TGTGCCAGCAGCTCCGGGTTGGGAGGGGCACTCTCTGGAAACACCATATATTTT.